This TCR beta chain was observed in a study of cytomegalovirus exposure and HLA in healthy donors. CDR3 length equals 15 residues. The ends lost 5 bases at V and 7 bases at J; junction bases unmatched: 11. Germline CDR1 is MDHEN and CDR2 is SYDVKM. PCR was performed using 60 Vbeta and 13 Jbeta primers. The assay was immunoSEQ multiplex PCR, and TCRdb's table has in-frame clones only and misses some. The sample records about 140,000 clones, roughly 79% being singletons. The sequenced sample was PBMCs. J is TRBJ2-7 and V is TRBV28; 10 bases line up with TRBD2. The clonotype comes from a man aged 25 to 40 in good health and CMV-seropositive. DNA for the CDR3: TGTGCCAGCAGTCAATTAGCGGGAGGTCTGGAAGAGCAGTACTTC. Residues: CASSQLAGGLEEQYF.